This note documents a single T cell receptor (beta chain) sequence. The sample is drawn from a study of kidney transplant recipient with SARS-CoV-2 infection. J was trimmed by 1 base and V by 0 bases; bases with no gene match: 3. The CDR3 contains 15 residues. The germline gives CDR1 DFQATT, CDR2 SNEGSKA (reference sequence). TCRdb processed the reads anew with MiXCR; each CDR3 protein has one entry. The sample records fewer than 250,000 distinct CDR3 sequences, under 30% being singletons. The material sequenced was a blood sample, taken at baseline and on day 111 from a kidney transplant recipient. The receptor's source is a young adult male patient who had COVID-19 and was a kidney transplant recipient. Some T cells may be graft donor cells. The chain couples TRBV20-1 to TRBJ1-1; TRBD1 matches at 9 bases. This CDR3 reads CSARDKDRGNTEAFF. In DNA form, the CDR3 reads TGCAGTGCTAGAGATAAGGACAGGGGGAACACTGAAGCTTTCTTT.